Given below is one T cell receptor beta chain in context. Authors' analysis steps: Reference gene primer amplification yielded estimated nucleated cell counts. Sequencing used immunoSEQ multiplex PCR; TCRdb keeps in-frame clones, though not all of them. V, J and clone size reflect that table, while D and trimming were determined from the DNA. Of about 220,000 clones in the sample, 70% to 90% were seen once. With 5 bases clipped from V and 12 bases from J, the junction kept 13 bases outside the gene matches. The germline V gene encodes CDR1 SGHTA and CDR2 FQGNSA. The CDR3 is made up of 15 amino acids. This sample is part of a study of blood T cell repertoires in COVID-19. Study-wide context: Material from acute and convalescent COVID-19 was sourced from the United States, Italy and Spain. PBMCs, B-cell-depleted T cells, or T cells provided the cDNA or gDNA that made up the material.

The sequence derives from a human donor in a cohort sampled during active COVID-19. The chain uses TRBV7-2 and TRBJ2-5, with 12 bases lining up with TRBD2. Sequenced input: peripheral blood. The CDR3 DNA reads as TGTGCCAGCAGCGAGGTGGCTAGCGGGGGGGTTACCAAGTACTTC. Translating gives CASSEVASGGVTKYF. Using reference TRBV7-2 and TRBJ2-5 for the parts outside the CDR3, the full variable domain is GAGVSQSPSNKVTEKGKDVELRCDPISGHTALYWYRQSLGQGLEFLIYFQGNSAPDKSGLPSDRFSAERTGGSVSTLTIQRTQQEDSAVYLCASSEVASGGVTKYFGPGTRLLVL.